This T cell receptor beta chain was captured by sequencing in a study of shared clonotypes between healthy human individuals. This clone has more than one count but fewer than ten. Its antigen is unidentified. One junction end does not reproduce the germline sequence, and a read error may be involved. This sample includes further DNA sequences coding for the same CDR3. Study results and limitations: Owing to a small donor count, the genetic and exposure-history diversity represented was limited.

Under the authors' procedure: ImmunoSEQ gave junction-only sequences without quality scores, so filtering differed. The data were produced by immunoSEQ multiplex PCR, yet TCRdb's version contains in-frame clones alone and is incomplete. That table supplies the V and J calls and clone size; D and trimming were determined from the DNA. The sample contains 470,000 or so clones, 70% to 80% of which appear only once. There are 14 residues in the CDR3. Germline loops: CDR1 SNHLY, CDR2 FYNNEI. All donors qualified as healthy HIV-negative adults and had experienced no recent acute infections or vaccinations.

The material sequenced was PBMCs. The sequence came from a woman aged 40 to 50 in good health. Some clones in this sample may be carry-over from other donors' samples. V gene TRBV2 combines with J gene TRBJ1-1; D ambiguous. The CDR3 nucleotides read TGTGCCAGCAGTGATGTCTATATGAACACTGAAGCCTTCTTT. As protein: CASSDVYMNTEAFF. Using reference TRBV2 and TRBJ1-1 for the parts outside the CDR3, the full variable domain is EPEVTQTPSHQVTQMGQEVILRCVPISNHLYFYWYRQILGQKVEFLVSFYNNEISEKSEIFDDQFSVERPDGSNFTLKIRSTKLEDSAMYFCASSDVYMNTEAFFGQGTRLTVV.